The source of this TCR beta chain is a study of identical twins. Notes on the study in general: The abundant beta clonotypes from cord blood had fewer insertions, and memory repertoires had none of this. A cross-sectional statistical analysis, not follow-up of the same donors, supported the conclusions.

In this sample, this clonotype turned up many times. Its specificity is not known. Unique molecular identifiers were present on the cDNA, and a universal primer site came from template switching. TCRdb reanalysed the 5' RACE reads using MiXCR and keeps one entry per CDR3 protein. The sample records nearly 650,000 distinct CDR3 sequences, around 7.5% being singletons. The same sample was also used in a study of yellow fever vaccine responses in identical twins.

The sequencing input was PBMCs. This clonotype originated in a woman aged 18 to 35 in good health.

CDR3 residues: CSVGQGVTEAFF. In DNA, the CDR3 is TGCAGCGTTGGGCAGGGTGTCACTGAAGCTTTCTTT. The V and J genes are TRBV29-1 and TRBJ1-1; TRBD1 might be the D (5 bases). Germline V gene lookup returns CDR1 SQVTM and CDR2 ANQGSEA. V lost 4 bases, J lost 4 bases, and 10 bases lay in between. The CDR3 runs 12 residues.